The present T cell receptor beta chain was sequenced within a study of a mutant IDH1 vaccine in newly diagnosed glioma. Looking at the study overall: Treated patients had a mean age of roughly 39 years and an approximately 62% male, 37.5% female split. Study-wide results and limits: A vaccine-induced immune response developed in around 94% of the patients.

V trimming: 5 bases; J trimming: 2 bases; junction bases outside the gene matches: 8. From germline, CDR1 is GTSNPN and CDR2 SVGIG (reference sequence). The CDR3 extends over 15 amino acids. A note on this clone: Its antigen is currently unknown.

Sequencing used immunoSEQ multiplex PCR; TCRdb keeps in-frame clones, though not all of them. The sample has 70,000 to 100,000 clones, 82% seen once. The time point was: baseline, week 1 (first vaccination visit). The treatment here: pre-vaccination baseline after standard-of-care therapy. V gene TRBV30 combines with J gene TRBJ1-5; 8 bases map to TRBD1. The material sequenced was PBMCs, taken from a glioma patient treated with radiotherapy, temozolomide or both. This receptor was taken from a man aged 35 to 55 with glioma. Some clones in this sample may be carry-over from other donors' samples. The DNA for the CDR3 is TGTGCCTGGGGACACAGGGGGTTCGGCAATCAGCCCCAGCATTTT. It is translated as CAWGHRGFGNQPQHF.